What follows describes a single T cell receptor beta chain. The antigen remains undetermined. This entry is derived from a study of cytomegalovirus exposure and HLA in healthy donors. The PCR made use of 60 Vbeta and 13 Jbeta primers. The assay was immunoSEQ multiplex PCR, and TCRdb's table has in-frame clones only and misses some. The sample lists approximately 160,000 clones; 80% were seen once. V shed 0 bases and J 7 bases; nucleotides not matched to a gene: 5. Germline loops: CDR1 SGHDN, CDR2 FVKESK. CDR3 length: 14 amino acids. Broader study findings: Common viral pathogens seemed to be connected with several of the most significant clusters, according to a later analysis.

The sequenced sample consisted of PBMCs. V is TRBV14 and J is TRBJ2-5; 7 bases are shared with TRBD2. The TCR originated in a woman aged 45 to 65 in good health and CMV-seropositive. CDR3 residues: CASSQDRRGRTQYF. The CDR3 bases are TGTGCCAGCAGCCAAGACCGGCGGGGGAGGACCCAGTACTTC. The whole variable domain, remainder taken from reference TRBV14 and TRBJ2-5, is EAGVTQFPSHSVIEKGQTVTLRCDPISGHDNLYWYRRVMGKEIKFLLHFVKESKQDESGMPNNRFLAERTGGTYSTLKVQPAELEDSGVYFCASSQDRRGRTQYFGPGTRLLVL.